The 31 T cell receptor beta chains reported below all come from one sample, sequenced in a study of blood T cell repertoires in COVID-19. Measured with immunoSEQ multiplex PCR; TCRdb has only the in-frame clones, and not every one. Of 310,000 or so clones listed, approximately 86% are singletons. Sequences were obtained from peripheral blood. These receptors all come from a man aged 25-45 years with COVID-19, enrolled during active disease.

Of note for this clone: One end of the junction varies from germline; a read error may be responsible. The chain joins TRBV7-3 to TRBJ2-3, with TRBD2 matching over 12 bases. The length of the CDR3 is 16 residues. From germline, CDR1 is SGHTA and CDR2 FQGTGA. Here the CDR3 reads CASSITLAGGPDTQYF. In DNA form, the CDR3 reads TGTGCCAGCAGCATAACACTAGCGGGGGGCCCAGATACGCAGTATTTT. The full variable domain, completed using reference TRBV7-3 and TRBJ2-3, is GAGVSQTPSNKVTEKGKYVELRCDPISGHTALYWYRQSLGQGPEFLIYFQGTGAADDSGLPNDRFFAVRPEGSVSTLKIQRTERGDSAVYLCASSITLAGGPDTQYFGPGTRLTVL.

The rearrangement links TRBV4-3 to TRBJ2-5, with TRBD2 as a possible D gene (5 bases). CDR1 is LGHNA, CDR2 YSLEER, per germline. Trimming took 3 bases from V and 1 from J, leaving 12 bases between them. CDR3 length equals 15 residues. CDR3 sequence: CASSQSIALQETQYF. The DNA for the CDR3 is TGCGCCAGCAGCCAGAGCATAGCGCTCCAAGAGACCCAGTACTTC.

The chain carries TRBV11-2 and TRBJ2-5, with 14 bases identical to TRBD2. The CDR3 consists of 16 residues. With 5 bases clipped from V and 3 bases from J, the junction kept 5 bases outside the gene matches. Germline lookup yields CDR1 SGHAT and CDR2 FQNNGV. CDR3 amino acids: CASSPEGLAGEETQYF. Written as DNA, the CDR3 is TGTGCCAGCAGCCCCGAGGGACTAGCGGGAGAAGAGACCCAGTACTTC.

The chain's CDR3 is CASSSPTGGYSSNQPQHF. The CDR3 DNA is TGTGCCAGCAGCTCCCCGACAGGGGGTTATTCTAGCAATCAGCCCCAGCATTTT. The chain employs TRBV7-8 and TRBJ1-5; 9 nucleotides match TRBD1. CDR3 length: 18 amino acids. CDR1 is SGHVS and CDR2 is FQNEAQ in the germline V gene. V dropped 4 bases and J dropped 0; count of bases not matched to a gene: 10.

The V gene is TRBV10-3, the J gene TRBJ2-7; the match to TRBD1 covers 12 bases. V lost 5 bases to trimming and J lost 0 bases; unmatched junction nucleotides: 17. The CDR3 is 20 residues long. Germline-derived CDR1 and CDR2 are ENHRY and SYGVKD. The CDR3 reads CAISRRPTGTGGVNSYEQYF. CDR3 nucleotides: TGTGCCATCAGTAGGAGGCCGACGGGGACAGGGGGCGTGAACTCCTACGAGCAGTACTTC.

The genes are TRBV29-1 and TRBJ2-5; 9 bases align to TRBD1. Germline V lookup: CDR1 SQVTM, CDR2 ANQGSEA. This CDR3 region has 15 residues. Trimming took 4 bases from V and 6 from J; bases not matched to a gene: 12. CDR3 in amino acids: CSVAGTGGAPQTQYF. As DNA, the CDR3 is TGCAGCGTTGCGGGCACAGGGGGCGCCCCCCAGACCCAGTACTTC.

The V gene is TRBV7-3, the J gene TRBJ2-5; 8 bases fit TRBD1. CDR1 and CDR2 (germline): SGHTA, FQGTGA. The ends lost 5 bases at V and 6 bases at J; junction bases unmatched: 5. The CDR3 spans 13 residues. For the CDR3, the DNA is TGTGCCAGCAGCCTGGACAGGGTGCAGACCCAGTACTTC. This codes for CASSLDRVQTQYF.

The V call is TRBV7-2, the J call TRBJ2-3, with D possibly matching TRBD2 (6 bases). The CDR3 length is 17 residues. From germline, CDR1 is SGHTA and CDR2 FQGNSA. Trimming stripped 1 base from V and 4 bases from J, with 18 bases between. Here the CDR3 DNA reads TGTGCCAGCAGCTTAGTTTCGGCCGGGAGCTCCGCAGATACGCAGTATTTT. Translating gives CASSLVSAGSSADTQYF.

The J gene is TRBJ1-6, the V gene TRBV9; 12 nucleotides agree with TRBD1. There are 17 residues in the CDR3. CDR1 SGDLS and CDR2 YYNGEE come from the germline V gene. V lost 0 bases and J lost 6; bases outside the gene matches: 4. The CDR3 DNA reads TGTGCCAGCAGCGTAGCCGGGACAGGGGGCACTAATTCACCCCTCCACTTT. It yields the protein CASSVAGTGGTNSPLHF. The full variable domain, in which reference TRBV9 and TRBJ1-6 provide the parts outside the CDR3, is DSGVTQTPKHLITATGQRVTLRCSPRSGDLSVYWYQQSLDQGLQFLIQYYNGEERAKGNILERFSAQQFPDLHSELNLSSLELGDSALYFCASSVAGTGGTNSPLHFGNGTRLTVT.

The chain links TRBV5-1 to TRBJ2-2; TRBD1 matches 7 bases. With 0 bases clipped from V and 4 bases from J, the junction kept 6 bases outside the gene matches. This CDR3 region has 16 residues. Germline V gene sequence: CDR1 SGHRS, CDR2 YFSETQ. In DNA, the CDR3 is TGCGCCAGCAGCTTGGGTTGGACAGGCGGCACCGGGGAGCTGTTTTTT. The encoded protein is CASSLGWTGGTGELFF.

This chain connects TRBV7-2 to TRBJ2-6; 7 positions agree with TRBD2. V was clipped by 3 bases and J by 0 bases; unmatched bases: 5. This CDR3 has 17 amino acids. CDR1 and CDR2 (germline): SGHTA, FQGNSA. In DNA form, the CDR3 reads TGTGCCAGCAGCTTGCAGGGAGGGCCCTCTGGGGCCAACGTCCTGACTTTC. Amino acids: CASSLQGGPSGANVLTF.

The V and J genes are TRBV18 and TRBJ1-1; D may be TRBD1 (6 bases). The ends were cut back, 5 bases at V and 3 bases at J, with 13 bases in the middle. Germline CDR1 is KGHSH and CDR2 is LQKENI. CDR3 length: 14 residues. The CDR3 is CASSSNTGYTEAFF. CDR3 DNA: TGTGCCAGCTCATCCAACACAGGGTACACTGAAGCTTTCTTT.

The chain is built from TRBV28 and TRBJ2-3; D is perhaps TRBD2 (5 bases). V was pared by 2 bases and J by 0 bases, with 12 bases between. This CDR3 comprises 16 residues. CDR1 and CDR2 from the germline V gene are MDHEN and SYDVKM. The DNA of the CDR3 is TGTGCCAGCAGTTTAGGCGGGTACATTAGCACAGATACGCAGTATTTT. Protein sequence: CASSLGGYISTDTQYF.

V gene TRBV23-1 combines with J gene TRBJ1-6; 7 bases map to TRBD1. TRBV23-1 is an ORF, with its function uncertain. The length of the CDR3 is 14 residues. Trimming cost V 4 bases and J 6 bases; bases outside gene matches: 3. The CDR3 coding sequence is TGCGCCAGCAGTCGACAGGGTGCTAATTCACCCCTCCACTTT. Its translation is CASSRQGANSPLHF.

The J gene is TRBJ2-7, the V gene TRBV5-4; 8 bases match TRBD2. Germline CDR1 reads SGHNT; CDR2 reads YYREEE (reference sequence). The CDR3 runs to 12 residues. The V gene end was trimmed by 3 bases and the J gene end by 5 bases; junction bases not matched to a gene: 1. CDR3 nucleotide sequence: TGTGCCAGCAGCTCAGCGGGAGACGAGCAGTACTTC. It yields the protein CASSSAGDEQYF.

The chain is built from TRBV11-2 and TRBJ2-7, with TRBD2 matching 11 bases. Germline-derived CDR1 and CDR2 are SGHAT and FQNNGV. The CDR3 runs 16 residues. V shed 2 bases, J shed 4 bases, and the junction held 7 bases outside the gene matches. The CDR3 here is CASSLQSLAGVYEQYF. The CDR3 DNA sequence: TGTGCCAGCAGCTTACAGTCACTAGCGGGAGTGTACGAGCAGTACTTC. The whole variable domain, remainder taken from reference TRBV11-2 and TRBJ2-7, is EAGVAQSPRYKIIEKRQSVAFWCNPISGHATLYWYQQILGQGPKLLIQFQNNGVVDDSQLPKDRFSAERLKGVDSTLKIQPAKLEDSAVYLCASSLQSLAGVYEQYFGPGTRLTVT.

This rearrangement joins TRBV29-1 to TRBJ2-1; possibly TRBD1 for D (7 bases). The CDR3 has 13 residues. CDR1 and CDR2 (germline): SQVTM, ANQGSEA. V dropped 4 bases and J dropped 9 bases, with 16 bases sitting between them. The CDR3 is CSVGSSGGREQFF. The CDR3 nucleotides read TGCAGCGTTGGGTCGTCAGGGGGGCGTGAGCAGTTCTTC.

The chain's CDR3 is CASSVALGGSYNEQFF. Written as DNA, the CDR3 is TGTGCCAGCAGCGTAGCTCTCGGGGGCTCCTACAATGAGCAGTTCTTC. This chain uses TRBV9 with TRBJ2-1; D is possibly TRBD2 (6 bases). The germline gives CDR1 SGDLS, CDR2 YYNGEE. V lost 0 bases, J lost 0 bases, and 10 bases lay in between. The CDR3 contains 16 residues.

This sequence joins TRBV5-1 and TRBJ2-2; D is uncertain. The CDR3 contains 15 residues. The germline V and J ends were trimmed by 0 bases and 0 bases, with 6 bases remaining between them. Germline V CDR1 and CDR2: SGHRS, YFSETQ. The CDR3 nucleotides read TGCGCCAGCAGCTTGGGGGCGTCGAACACCGGGGAGCTGTTTTTT. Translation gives CASSLGASNTGELFF.

In nucleotides, the CDR3 is TGTGCCAGCAGTTACTTCGGACAGAATAATTCACCCCTCCACTTT. This codes for CASSYFGQNNSPLHF. The chain is built from TRBV6-5 and TRBJ1-6; D is possibly TRBD1 (6 bases). In germline, CDR1 is MNHEY, CDR2 SVGAGI. Trimming shortened V by 1 base and J by 5 bases, and 9 bases separated the two germline ends. The CDR3 is made up of 15 amino acids.

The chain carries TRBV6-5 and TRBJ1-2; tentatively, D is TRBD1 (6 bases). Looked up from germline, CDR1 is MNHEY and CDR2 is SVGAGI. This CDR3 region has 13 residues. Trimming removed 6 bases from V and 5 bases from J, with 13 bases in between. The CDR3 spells CASREGTLYGYTF. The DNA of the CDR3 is TGTGCCAGCAGAGAGGGGACACTTTATGGCTACACCTTC.

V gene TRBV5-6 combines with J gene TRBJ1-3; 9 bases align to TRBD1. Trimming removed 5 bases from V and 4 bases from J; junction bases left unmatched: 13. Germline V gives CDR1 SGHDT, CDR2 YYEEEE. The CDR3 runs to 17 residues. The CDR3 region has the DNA TGTGCCAGCAGTCGTCCCCTACAGGGGGCGAAGGGAAACACCATATATTTT. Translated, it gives CASSRPLQGAKGNTIYF.

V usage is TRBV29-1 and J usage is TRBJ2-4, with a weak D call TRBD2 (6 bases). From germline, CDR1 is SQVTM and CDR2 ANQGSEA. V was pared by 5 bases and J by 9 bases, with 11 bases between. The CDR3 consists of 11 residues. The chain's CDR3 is CSVLWGVIQYF. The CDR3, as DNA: TGCAGCGTTCTCTGGGGGGTCATTCAGTACTTC.

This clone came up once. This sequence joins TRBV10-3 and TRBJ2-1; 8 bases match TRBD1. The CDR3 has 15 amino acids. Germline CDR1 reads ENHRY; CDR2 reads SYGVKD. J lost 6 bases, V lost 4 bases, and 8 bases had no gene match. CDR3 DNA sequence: TGTGCCATCAGTGGCAGGGGGCAAAGGAGCAATGAGCAGTTCTTC. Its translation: CAISGRGQRSNEQFF.

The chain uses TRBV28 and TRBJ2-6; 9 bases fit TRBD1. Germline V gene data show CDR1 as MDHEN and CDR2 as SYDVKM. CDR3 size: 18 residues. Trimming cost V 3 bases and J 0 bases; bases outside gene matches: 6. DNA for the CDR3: TGTGCCAGCAGTTTCCGACAGGGGGTGAACTCTGGGGCCAACGTCCTGACTTTC. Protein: CASSFRQGVNSGANVLTF.

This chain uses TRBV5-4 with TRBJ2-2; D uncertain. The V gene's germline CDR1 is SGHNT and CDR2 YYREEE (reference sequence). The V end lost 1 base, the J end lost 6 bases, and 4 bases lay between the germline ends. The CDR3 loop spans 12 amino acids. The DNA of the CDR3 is TGTGCCAGCAGCTTGCCCGCCGGGGAGCTGTTTTTT. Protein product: CASSLPAGELFF. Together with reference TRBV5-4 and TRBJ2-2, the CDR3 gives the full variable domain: ETGVTQSPTHLIKTRGQQVTLRCSSQSGHNTVSWYQQALGQGPQFIFQYYREEENGRGNFPPRFSGLQFPNYSSELNVNALELDDSALYLCASSLPAGELFFGEGSRLTVL.

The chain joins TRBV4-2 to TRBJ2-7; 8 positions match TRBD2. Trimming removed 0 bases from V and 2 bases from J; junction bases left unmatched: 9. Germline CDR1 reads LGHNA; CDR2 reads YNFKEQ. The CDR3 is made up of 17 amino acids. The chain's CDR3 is CASSQEVGAGGPYEQYF. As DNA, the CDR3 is TGTGCCAGCAGCCAAGAAGTTGGGGCGGGGGGACCCTACGAGCAGTACTTC.

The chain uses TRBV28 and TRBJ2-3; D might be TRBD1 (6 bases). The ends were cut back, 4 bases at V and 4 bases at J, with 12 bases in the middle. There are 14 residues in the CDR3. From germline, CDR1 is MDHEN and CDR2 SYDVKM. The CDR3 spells CASSSDRWADTQYF. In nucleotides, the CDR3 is TGTGCCAGCAGTTCGGACAGATGGGCAGATACGCAGTATTTT.

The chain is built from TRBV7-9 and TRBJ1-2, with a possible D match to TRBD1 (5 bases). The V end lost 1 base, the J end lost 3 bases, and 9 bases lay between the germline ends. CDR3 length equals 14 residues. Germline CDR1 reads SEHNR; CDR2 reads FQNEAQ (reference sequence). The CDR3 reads CASSLGGADYGYTF. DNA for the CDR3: TGTGCCAGCAGCTTAGGGGGCGCGGACTATGGCTACACCTTC.

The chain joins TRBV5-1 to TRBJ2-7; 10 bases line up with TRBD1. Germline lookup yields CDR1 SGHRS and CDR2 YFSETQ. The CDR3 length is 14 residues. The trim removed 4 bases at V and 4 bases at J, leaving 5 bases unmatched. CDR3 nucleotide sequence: TGCGCCAGCAGCGCCGGGACAGGGGTGTACGAGCAGTACTTC. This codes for CASSAGTGVYEQYF.

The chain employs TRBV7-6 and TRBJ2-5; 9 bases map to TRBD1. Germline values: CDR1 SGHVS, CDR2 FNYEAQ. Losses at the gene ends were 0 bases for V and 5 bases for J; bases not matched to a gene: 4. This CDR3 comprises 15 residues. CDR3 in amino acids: CASSLAGQGWETQYF. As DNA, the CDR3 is TGTGCCAGCAGCTTAGCGGGACAGGGATGGGAGACCCAGTACTTC.